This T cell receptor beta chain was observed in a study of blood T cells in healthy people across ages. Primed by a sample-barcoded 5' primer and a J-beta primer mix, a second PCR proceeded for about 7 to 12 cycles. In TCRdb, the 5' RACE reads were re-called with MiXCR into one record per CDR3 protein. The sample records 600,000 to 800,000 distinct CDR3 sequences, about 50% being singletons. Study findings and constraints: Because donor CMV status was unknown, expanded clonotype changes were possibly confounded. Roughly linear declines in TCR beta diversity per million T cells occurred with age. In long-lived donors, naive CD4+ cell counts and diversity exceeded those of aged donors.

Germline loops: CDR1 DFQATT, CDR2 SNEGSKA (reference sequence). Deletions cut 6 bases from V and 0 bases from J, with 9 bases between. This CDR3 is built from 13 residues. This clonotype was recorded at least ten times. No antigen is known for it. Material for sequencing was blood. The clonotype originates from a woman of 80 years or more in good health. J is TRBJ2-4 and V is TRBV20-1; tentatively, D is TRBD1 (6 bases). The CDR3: CSAYREAKNIQYF. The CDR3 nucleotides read TGCAGTGCCTACAGGGAAGCCAAAAACATTCAGTACTTC.